Listed here are 21 T cell receptor beta chains from one sample, sequenced in a study of T cell changes during pregnancy in multiple sclerosis. Libraries were prepared by immunoSEQ multiplex PCR; TCRdb keeps only in-frame clonotypes and omits some of them. The sample has tens of thousands of clones; approximately 94% are singletons. The source was CD8+ T cells from peripheral blood mononuclear cells, collected in the third trimester of pregnancy. These receptors all stem from a female donor with multiple sclerosis, enrolled in a pregnancy study.

The chain uses TRBV19 and TRBJ2-1; 8 bases agree with TRBD1. This CDR3 spans 14 amino acids. The germline CDR1 and CDR2 sequences are LNHDA and SQIVND (reference sequence). J was trimmed by 6 bases and V by 5 bases; bases with no gene match: 6. In DNA, the CDR3 is TGTGCCAGTAGTTCGCGGACAGGGATCAATGAGCAGTTCTTC. Translated: CASSSRTGINEQFF.

The chain links TRBV27 to TRBJ2-1, with D possibly TRBD1 on 6 matching bases. The V gene's germline CDR1 is MNHEY and CDR2 SMNVEV (reference sequence). V was shortened by 5 bases and J by 0 bases, with 17 bases between the two germline ends. The CDR3 runs 17 residues. The CDR3 here is CASSTNSGTYSYNEQFF. The CDR3 DNA reads TGTGCCAGCAGTACCAACTCCGGGACATACTCCTACAATGAGCAGTTCTTC.

This sequence joins TRBV4-3 and TRBJ2-1; 9 bases line up with TRBD2. Germline V gene sequence: CDR1 LGHNA, CDR2 YSLEER. This CDR3 region has 18 residues. V lost 3 bases and J lost 1; bases outside the gene matches: 10. CDR3: CASSQVLAGAVSYNEQFF. The CDR3 DNA sequence: TGCGCCAGCAGCCAGGTATTAGCGGGAGCCGTGTCCTACAATGAGCAGTTCTTC.

The J gene is TRBJ2-1, the V gene TRBV15, with D possibly TRBD1 on 5 matching bases. Germline values: CDR1 LNHNV, CDR2 YYDKDF (reference sequence). CDR3 size: 17 residues. V was clipped by 1 base and J by 4 bases, with 17 bases between them. CDR3 nucleotides: TGTGCCACCAGCAGAGTTGAATGGGGCCAGGGATACAATGAGCAGTTCTTC. Translation: CATSRVEWGQGYNEQFF.

As DNA, the CDR3 is TGTGCCACCACACCGTCGGGGGGCGGCTACGAGCAGTACTTC. Amino acid sequence: CATTPSGGGYEQYF. J is TRBJ2-7 and V is TRBV7-8, with a possible D match to TRBD2 (7 bases). The CDR3 length is 14 residues. Trimming took off 10 bases at V and 3 bases at J, with 19 bases between the two ends. Germline V gives CDR1 SGHVS, CDR2 FQNEAQ.

This clone was observed a single time. CDR3 residues: CASSQGVAGGTYEQYF. The CDR3 bases are TGCGCCAGCAGCCAAGGGGTAGCGGGAGGCACCTACGAGCAGTACTTC. This chain connects TRBV4-1 to TRBJ2-7; 10 bases fit TRBD2. CDR1 MGHRA and CDR2 YSYEKL come from the germline V gene. Trimming removed 1 base from V and 2 bases from J; junction bases left unmatched: 5. There are 16 residues in the CDR3.

The chain recombines TRBV29-1 with TRBJ2-1; 9 bases map to TRBD1. Germline-derived CDR1 and CDR2 are SQVTM and ANQGSEA. The CDR3 sequence is 14 residues long. V trimming: 3 bases; J trimming: 2 bases; junction bases outside the gene matches: 2. CDR3 amino acids: CSVEGTGTYNEQFF. The CDR3 nucleotides read TGCAGCGTTGAGGGGACAGGGACCTACAATGAGCAGTTCTTC.

The chain uses TRBV12-5 and TRBJ2-2, with 7 bases lining up with TRBD1. Germline V gene sequence: CDR1 LGHNT, CDR2 FRNRAP. The CDR3 is 16 amino acids. V was pared by 7 bases and J by 5 bases, with 13 bases of the junction left unmatched. The CDR3 protein is CASAPPDRAMTGELFF. The CDR3 DNA reads as TGTGCTAGTGCCCCACCCGACAGGGCCATGACCGGGGAGCTGTTTTTT.

DNA for the CDR3: TGTGCCAGCAGCTTAGGGGCGTACGAGCAGTACTTC. Translating it yields CASSLGAYEQYF. This chain connects TRBV7-9 to TRBJ2-7; no reliable D call. This CDR3 is 12 amino acids long. CDR1 is SEHNR and CDR2 is FQNEAQ in the germline V gene (reference sequence). The germline V and J ends were trimmed by 1 base and 4 bases, with 5 bases remaining between them.

The rearrangement uses TRBV5-6 and TRBJ1-5, with 11 bases aligning to TRBD1. This CDR3 has 18 residues. The germline gives CDR1 SGHDT, CDR2 YYEEEE. V gave up 4 bases and J gave up 1 base; unmatched junction bases: 10. The DNA for the CDR3 is TGTGCCAGCAGCCTGGGACAGGGGGTATTTTCGAGCAATCAGCCCCAGCATTTT. This translates into CASSLGQGVFSSNQPQHF.

The V call is TRBV13, the J call TRBJ2-3, with D perhaps matching TRBD2 (5 bases). CDR3 length: 15 residues. The V end lost 4 bases, the J end lost 0 bases, and 11 bases lay between the germline ends. Germline CDR1 reads PRHDT; CDR2 reads FYEKMQ (reference sequence). The DNA of the CDR3 is TGTGCCAGCAGCTGGCGCGGCGGGAGCACAGATACGCAGTATTTT. Encoded protein: CASSWRGGSTDTQYF. Using reference TRBV13 and TRBJ2-3 for the parts outside the CDR3, the full variable domain is AAGVIQSPRHLIKEKRETATLKCYPIPRHDTVYWYQQGPGQDPQFLISFYEKMQSDKGSIPDRFSAQQFSDYHSELNMSSLELGDSALYFCASSWRGGSTDTQYFGPGTRLTVL.

This chain connects TRBV4-1 to TRBJ1-3; D is unresolved. V dropped 8 bases and J dropped 4 bases, with 12 bases sitting between them. From germline, CDR1 is MGHRA and CDR2 YSYEKL. This CDR3 is built from 13 residues. In nucleotides, the CDR3 is TGCGCCAGCGGAGCCCGAAGAGGAAACACCATATATTTT. The encoded protein is CASGARRGNTIYF.

The V and J genes are TRBV18 and TRBJ2-1, with 10 positions matching TRBD2. Germline lookup yields CDR1 KGHSH and CDR2 LQKENI. Trimming removed 6 bases from V and 6 bases from J; junction bases left unmatched: 11. The CDR3 is 16 amino acids. This CDR3 is CASSPLAGESLNEQFF. The CDR3 DNA reads as TGTGCCAGCTCCCCTCTAGCGGGAGAATCCCTCAATGAGCAGTTCTTC. Drawing the rest from reference TRBV18 and TRBJ2-1, the complete variable domain is NAGVMQNPRHLVRRRGQEARLRCSPMKGHSHVYWYRQLPEEGLKFMVYLQKENIIDESGMPKERFSAEFPKEGPSILRIQQVVRGDSAAYFCASSPLAGESLNEQFFGPGTRLTVL.

The rearrangement uses TRBV28 and TRBJ1-2; 7 nucleotides agree with TRBD1. Germline CDR1 is MDHEN and CDR2 is SYDVKM. This CDR3 has 15 amino acids. V shed 3 bases and J 0 bases; nucleotides not matched to a gene: 4. The CDR3 loop is CASSFGTESNYGYTF. CDR3 bases: TGTGCCAGCAGTTTTGGGACAGAATCTAACTATGGCTACACCTTC.

The chain carries TRBV9 and TRBJ2-1; 9 nucleotides line up with TRBD2. This CDR3 is built from 15 residues. The germline V gene encodes CDR1 SGDLS and CDR2 YYNGEE. V was pared by 7 bases and J by 0 bases, with 5 bases of the junction left unmatched. The CDR3 protein is CASQAAGGSYNEQFF. DNA for the CDR3: TGTGCCAGCCAGGCAGCGGGAGGCTCCTACAATGAGCAGTTCTTC.

V gene TRBV6-5 combines with J gene TRBJ2-1; D possibly corresponds to TRBD2 (7 bases). The CDR3 is made up of 15 amino acids. The V gene's germline CDR1 is MNHEY and CDR2 SVGAGI. V was cut by 0 bases and J by 10 bases, with 16 bases left in between. The CDR3: CASSYSVGGGFEQFF. The DNA for the CDR3 is TGTGCCAGCAGTTACTCGGTAGGGGGAGGGTTCGAGCAGTTCTTC.

The chain is built from TRBV29-1 and TRBJ2-7; 7 nucleotides match TRBD2. V was clipped by 0 bases and J by 3 bases; unmatched bases: 5. The CDR3 runs 14 residues. Germline CDR1 and CDR2: SQVTM and ANQGSEA. The CDR3 is CSVEDGRGLYEQYF. The CDR3 nucleotides read TGCAGCGTTGAAGATGGGAGGGGCCTCTACGAGCAGTACTTC.

V usage is TRBV11-2 and J usage is TRBJ2-7; 9 nucleotides align to TRBD1. Germline CDR1 and CDR2: SGHAT and FQNNGV. The J segment lost 3 bases and the V segment lost 0 bases, leaving 3 bases of the junction unmatched. The CDR3 loop spans 15 amino acids. CDR3 nucleotide sequence: TGTGCCAGCAGCTTAGATCCGGGACAGGGCTACGAGCAGTACTTC. Amino acid sequence: CASSLDPGQGYEQYF.

This sequence joins TRBV2 and TRBJ2-7; 8 bases align to TRBD2. V shed 2 bases and J 9 bases; nucleotides not matched to a gene: 18. The CDR3 is made up of 17 amino acids. CDR1 SNHLY and CDR2 FYNNEI come from the germline V gene. CDR3 coding DNA: TGTGCCAGCAGTGAATCAATGGCGGGACTAGTGGGAATCGGGCAGTACTTC. Residues: CASSESMAGLVGIGQYF.

As for this clone: Sequence at one end of the junction differs from germline and may be a read error. V usage is TRBV6-5 and J usage is TRBJ1-2; D possibly corresponds to TRBD1 (6 bases). CDR1 MNHEY and CDR2 SVGAGI come from the germline V gene. This CDR3 has 12 amino acids. CDR3: CASSRGDGQPSF. CDR3 in DNA: TGTGCCAGCAGCCGGGGGGATGGACAGCCATCCTTC.

V and J are TRBV10-3 and TRBJ1-1; 7 bases are a match to TRBD1. This CDR3 region has 16 residues. Germline V lookup: CDR1 ENHRY, CDR2 SYGVKD. The ends lost 3 bases at V and 5 bases at J; junction bases unmatched: 12. CDR3 in DNA: TGTGCCATCAGTGAACCCGATAACAGGGGTGGGACTGAAGCTTTCTTT. Amino acid sequence: CAISEPDNRGGTEAFF.